This TCR beta chain was identified in a study of T cells expressing NK-cell markers. Overall study findings and caveats: Whether expanded NKG2C+ T cell clones were HCMV-specific remained unclear. One observes that, in several donors, these clonotypes were also the leading ones within the CD3+CD56-NKG2C+ fraction.

Of note for this clonotype: Its specificity is not known.

For TCR beta, cDNA was produced by 5'RACE template switching with UMIs. TCRdb re-called the 5' RACE reads and catalogs CDR3 proteins one per entry, DNA excluded. Across about 260,000 distinct CDR3 sequences, the top ten clones capture 4% to 5% of the sample. The receptor was derived from a woman aged 18 to 75 in good health. The sequenced material came from blood T cells: a sorted CD56 or NKG2C T cell subset, CD4+ or CD8+ T cells, or bulk PBMC T cells (not recorded which).

This CDR3 reads CASSEGTSYNEQFF. This chain links TRBV10-2 with TRBJ2-1; TCRdb selects TRBD2, and the lack of DNA leaves this call unchecked. Germline CDR1 WSHSY, CDR2 SAAADI. The CDR3 has 14 amino acids.